Included here is one T cell receptor (beta chain) sequence, with context. CD45RO-negative cells were positively selected for CCR7, leaving out terminally differentiated effector memory CD45RA+ cells. The sample is drawn from a study of shared clonotypes between healthy human individuals. V was cut by 0 bases and J by 8 bases, with 13 bases left in between. The CDR3 totals 14 residues. Germline V CDR1 and CDR2: MNHNY, SVGAGI (reference sequence). It was approximately 0.2 ug DNA, about 30,000 T cell genomes, that sorted-subset replicate PCRs used. Profiled with immunoSEQ multiplex PCR; TCRdb holds only in-frame clones, not every one. The table has millions of clones, about 95% seen once.

This chain links TRBV6-6 with TRBJ1-2; the D is unclear. Sequencing was done on a sample of naive CD8+ T cells sorted from blood. The source is a man between 18 and 29 years old in good health. The CDR3 protein is CASSYSTVNRGYTF. CDR3 nucleotide sequence: TGTGCCAGCAGTTACTCTACAGTTAATCGCGGCTACACCTTC.